This T cell receptor (beta chain) was observed in a study of cytomegalovirus exposure and HLA in healthy donors. In the PCR, 60 Vbeta and 13 Jbeta primers were used. The data were produced by immunoSEQ multiplex PCR, yet TCRdb's version contains in-frame clones alone and is incomplete. Of 250,000 to 350,000 clones in the sample, 70% to 90% were seen once. The germline V and J ends were trimmed by 0 bases and 4 bases, with 16 bases remaining between them. CDR1 and CDR2 from the germline V gene are KGHSH and LQKENI. There are 18 residues in the CDR3. Input material: PBMCs. This TCR derives from a man aged 35 to 55 in good health and CMV-seropositive. The chain couples TRBV18 to TRBJ2-6, with D tentatively TRBD1 (6 bases). The CDR3 is CASSPPRQVASGANVLTF. The CDR3 nucleotides read TGTGCCAGCTCACCACCTAGACAGGTCGCGAGCGGGGCCAACGTCCTGACTTTC.